The clone carrying this T cell receptor (beta chain) was seen a handful of times. Its target is unknown. The source of the sample is a study of blood T cells in healthy people across ages. Study-wide results and limits: Older individuals had lower TCR beta diversity per million T cells (the decline was roughly linear).

After removal of 2 bases from V and 1 base from J, the junction contained 6 bases not matched to a gene. There are 16 residues in the CDR3. Individuals who donated were healthy Caucasians from Russia aged about 6 to 100. With a J-beta primer mix and a sample-barcoded 5' primer, a second PCR ran 7 to 11 cycles. Each cDNA molecule carried a tag from a template-switch adaptor that contained 12 random nucleotides. All samples gave at least 2.5 million CDR3-containing paired-end reads. MiXCR, applied by TCRdb to the 5' RACE reads, yields one record per CDR3 protein. The sample contains approximately 1.5 million distinct CDR3 sequences, around 40% of which appear only once.

This chain joins TRBV12-3 or TRBV12-4 and TRBJ1-1; 8 nucleotides align to TRBD1. The origin of this receptor is a woman between 18 and 30 years old in good health. The material sequenced was blood. CDR3 in amino acids: CASSLWDRQANTEAFF. In DNA, the CDR3 is TGTGCCAGCAGTTTATGGGACAGGCAGGCGAACACTGAAGCTTTCTTT.